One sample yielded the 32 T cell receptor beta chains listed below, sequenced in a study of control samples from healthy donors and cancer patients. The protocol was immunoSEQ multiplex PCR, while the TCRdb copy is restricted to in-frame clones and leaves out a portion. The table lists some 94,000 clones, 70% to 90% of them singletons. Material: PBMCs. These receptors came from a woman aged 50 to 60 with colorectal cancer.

CDR3 sequence reads: CASSLTPRQGSTEAFF. DNA of the CDR3: TGTGCCAGCAGCCTCACCCCGCGACAGGGTTCCACTGAAGCTTTCTTT. The chain employs TRBV11-2 and TRBJ1-1, with 7 bases that match TRBD1. Germline CDR1 and CDR2: SGHAT and FQNNGV. Unmatched junction bases numbered 13, after V lost 5 bases and J lost 4 bases. The CDR3 length is 16 residues.

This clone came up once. The CDR3 region has the DNA TGTGCCAGCAGCTTAAAGGCAGGGGGGAGCACTGAAGCTTTCTTT. As protein: CASSLKAGGSTEAFF. The rearrangement joins TRBV7-3 to TRBJ1-1; TRBD1 matches at 7 bases. The germline V gene encodes CDR1 SGHTA and CDR2 FQGTGA. V lost 1 base to trimming and J lost 4 bases; unmatched junction nucleotides: 6. There are 15 residues in the CDR3. Filled out from reference TRBV7-3 and TRBJ1-1, the complete variable domain reads GAGVSQTPSNKVTEKGKYVELRCDPISGHTALYWYRQSLGQGPEFLIYFQGTGAADDSGLPNDRFFAVRPEGSVSTLKIQRTERGDSAVYLCASSLKAGGSTEAFFGQGTRLTVV.

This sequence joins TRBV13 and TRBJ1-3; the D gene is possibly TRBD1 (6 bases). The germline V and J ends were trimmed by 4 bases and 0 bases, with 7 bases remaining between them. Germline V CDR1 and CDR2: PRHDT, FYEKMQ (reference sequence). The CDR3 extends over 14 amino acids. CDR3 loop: CASSSQGSGNTIYF. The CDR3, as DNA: TGTGCCAGCAGCTCACAGGGCTCTGGAAACACCATATATTTT.

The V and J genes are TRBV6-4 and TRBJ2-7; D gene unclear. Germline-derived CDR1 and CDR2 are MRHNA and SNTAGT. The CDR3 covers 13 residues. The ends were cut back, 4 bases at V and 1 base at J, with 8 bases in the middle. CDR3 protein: CASSVSRSYEQYV. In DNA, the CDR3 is TGTGCCAGCAGTGTGTCCAGATCCTACGAGCAGTACGTC.

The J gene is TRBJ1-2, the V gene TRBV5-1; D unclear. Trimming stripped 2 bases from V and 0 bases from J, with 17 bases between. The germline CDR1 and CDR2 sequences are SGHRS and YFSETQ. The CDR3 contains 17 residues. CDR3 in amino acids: CASSLSARKKPNYGYTF. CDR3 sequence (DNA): TGCGCCAGCAGCTTAAGCGCCAGGAAGAAGCCTAACTATGGCTACACCTTC. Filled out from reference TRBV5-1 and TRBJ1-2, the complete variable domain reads KAGVTQTPRYLIKTRGQQVTLSCSPISGHRSVSWYQQTPGQGLQFLFEYFSETQRNKGNFPGRFSGRQFSNSRSEMNVSTLELGDSALYLCASSLSARKKPNYGYTFGSGTRLTVV.

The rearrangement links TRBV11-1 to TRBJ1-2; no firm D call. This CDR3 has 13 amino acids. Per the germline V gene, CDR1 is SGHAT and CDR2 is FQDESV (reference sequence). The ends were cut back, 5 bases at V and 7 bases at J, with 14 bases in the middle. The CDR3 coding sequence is TGTGCCAGCAGCACCGGGAGGGAAGGTGGCTACACCTTC. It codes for CASSTGREGGYTF. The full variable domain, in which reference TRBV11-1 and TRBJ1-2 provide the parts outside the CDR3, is EAEVAQSPRYKITEKSQAVAFWCDPISGHATLYWYRQILGQGPELLVQFQDESVVDDSQLPKDRFSAERLKGVDSTLKIQPAELGDSAMYLCASSTGREGGYTFGSGTRLTVV.

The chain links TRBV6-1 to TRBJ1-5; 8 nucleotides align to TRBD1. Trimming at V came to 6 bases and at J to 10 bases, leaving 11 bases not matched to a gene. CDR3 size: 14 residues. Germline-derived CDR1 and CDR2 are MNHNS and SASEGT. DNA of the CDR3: TGTGCCAGCAGCCTTGGACAGGGAGTTCGTCCCCAGCATTTT. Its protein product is CASSLGQGVRPQHF.

The chain's CDR3 is CASSRQYNEQFF. CDR3 DNA sequence: TGTGCCAGCAGTCGACAGTACAATGAGCAGTTCTTC. The chain employs TRBV6-5 and TRBJ2-1; D is perhaps TRBD1 (5 bases). CDR3 length: 12 amino acids. Germline V gene lookup returns CDR1 MNHEY and CDR2 SVGAGI. Trimming shortened V by 5 bases and J by 4 bases, and 6 bases separated the two germline ends.

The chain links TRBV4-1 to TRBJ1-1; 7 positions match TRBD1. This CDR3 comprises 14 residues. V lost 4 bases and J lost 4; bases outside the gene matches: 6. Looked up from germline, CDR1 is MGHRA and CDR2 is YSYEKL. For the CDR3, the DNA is TGCGCCAGCAGCCTGCTACAGGGGAGCACTGAAGCTTTCTTT. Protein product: CASSLLQGSTEAFF.

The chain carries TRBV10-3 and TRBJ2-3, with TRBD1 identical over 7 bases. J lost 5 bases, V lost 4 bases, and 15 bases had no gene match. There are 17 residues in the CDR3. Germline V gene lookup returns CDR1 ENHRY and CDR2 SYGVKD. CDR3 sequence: CAISAQGPQTAEDTQYF. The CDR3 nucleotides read TGTGCCATCAGTGCACAGGGGCCCCAAACCGCAGAAGATACGCAGTATTTT.

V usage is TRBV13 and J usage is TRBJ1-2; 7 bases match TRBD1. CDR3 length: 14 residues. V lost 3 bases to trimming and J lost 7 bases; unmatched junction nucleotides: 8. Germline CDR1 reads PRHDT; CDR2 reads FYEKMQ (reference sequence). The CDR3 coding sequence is TGTGCCAGCAGCTTGTCTCAGGGGGAATCTGGCTACACCTTC. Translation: CASSLSQGESGYTF. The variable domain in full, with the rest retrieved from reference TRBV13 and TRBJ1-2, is AAGVIQSPRHLIKEKRETATLKCYPIPRHDTVYWYQQGPGQDPQFLISFYEKMQSDKGSIPDRFSAQQFSDYHSELNMSSLELGDSALYFCASSLSQGESGYTFGSGTRLTVV.

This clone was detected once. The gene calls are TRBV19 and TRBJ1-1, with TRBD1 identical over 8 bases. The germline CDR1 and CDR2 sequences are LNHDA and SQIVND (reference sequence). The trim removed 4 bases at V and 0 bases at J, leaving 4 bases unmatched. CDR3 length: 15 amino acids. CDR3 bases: TGTGCCAGTAGTACGGGACAGGTGATGAACACTGAAGCTTTCTTT. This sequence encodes CASSTGQVMNTEAFF.

Here the CDR3 reads CASSYSGGRNIQYF. CDR3 DNA sequence: TGTGCCAGCAGTTACTCGGGAGGGCGGAACATTCAGTACTTC. The rearrangement uses TRBV6-5 and TRBJ2-4; 7 positions match TRBD2. With 0 bases clipped from V and 7 bases from J, the junction kept 3 bases outside the gene matches. Germline CDR1 reads MNHEY; CDR2 reads SVGAGI. The CDR3 extends over 14 amino acids.

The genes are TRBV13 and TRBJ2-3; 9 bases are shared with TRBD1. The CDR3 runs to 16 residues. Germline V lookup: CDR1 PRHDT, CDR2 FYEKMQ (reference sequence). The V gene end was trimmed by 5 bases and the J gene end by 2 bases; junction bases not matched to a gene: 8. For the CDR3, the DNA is TGTGCCAGCAGCCCGGGGACAGGGTTACACACAGATACGCAGTATTTT. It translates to CASSPGTGLHTDTQYF.

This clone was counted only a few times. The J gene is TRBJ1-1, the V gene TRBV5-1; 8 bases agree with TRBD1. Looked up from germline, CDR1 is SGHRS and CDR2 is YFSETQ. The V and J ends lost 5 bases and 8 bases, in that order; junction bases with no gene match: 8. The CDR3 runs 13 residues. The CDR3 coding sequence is TGCGCCAGCAGGGTCGACAGGGACAGGGAAGCTTTCTTT. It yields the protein CASRVDRDREAFF.

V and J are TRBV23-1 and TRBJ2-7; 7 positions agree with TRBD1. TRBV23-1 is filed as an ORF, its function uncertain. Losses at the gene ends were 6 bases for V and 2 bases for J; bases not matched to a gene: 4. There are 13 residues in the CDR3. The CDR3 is CASSQGGAYEQYV. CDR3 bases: TGCGCCAGCAGCCAAGGGGGCGCCTACGAGCAGTACGTC.

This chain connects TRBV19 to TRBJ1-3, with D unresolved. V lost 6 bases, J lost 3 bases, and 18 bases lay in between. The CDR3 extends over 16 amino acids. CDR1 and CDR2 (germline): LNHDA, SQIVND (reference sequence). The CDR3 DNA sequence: TGTGCCAGTAGACCTGAGTCTCTGAGGCTTGGAAACACCATATATTTT. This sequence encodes CASRPESLRLGNTIYF.

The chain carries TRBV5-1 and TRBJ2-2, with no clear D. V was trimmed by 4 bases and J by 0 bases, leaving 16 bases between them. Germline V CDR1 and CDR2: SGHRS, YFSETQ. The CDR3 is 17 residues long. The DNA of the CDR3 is TGCGCCAGCAGCAATGGACGCCGCACCGCGAACACCGGGGAGCTGTTTTTT. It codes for CASSNGRRTANTGELFF.

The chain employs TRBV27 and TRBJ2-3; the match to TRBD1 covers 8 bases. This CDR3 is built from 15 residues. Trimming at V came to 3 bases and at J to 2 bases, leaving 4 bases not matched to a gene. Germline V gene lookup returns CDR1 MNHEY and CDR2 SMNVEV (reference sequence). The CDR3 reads CASSFAGGITDTQYF. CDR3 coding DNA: TGTGCCAGCAGTTTTGCAGGGGGCATCACAGATACGCAGTATTTT.

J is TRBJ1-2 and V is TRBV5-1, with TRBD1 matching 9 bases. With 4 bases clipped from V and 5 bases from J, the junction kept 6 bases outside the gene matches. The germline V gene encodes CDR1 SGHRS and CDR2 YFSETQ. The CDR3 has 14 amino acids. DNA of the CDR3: TGCGCCAGCAGCCCGGGACAGGGAGGGTATGGCTACACCTTC. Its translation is CASSPGQGGYGYTF.

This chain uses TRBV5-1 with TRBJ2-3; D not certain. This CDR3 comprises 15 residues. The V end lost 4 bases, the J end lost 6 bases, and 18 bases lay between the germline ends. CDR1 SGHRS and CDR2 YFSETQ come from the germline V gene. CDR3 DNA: TGCGCCAGCAGCCCGGTGGGGAACGCGGAGGATACGCAGTATTTT. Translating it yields CASSPVGNAEDTQYF.

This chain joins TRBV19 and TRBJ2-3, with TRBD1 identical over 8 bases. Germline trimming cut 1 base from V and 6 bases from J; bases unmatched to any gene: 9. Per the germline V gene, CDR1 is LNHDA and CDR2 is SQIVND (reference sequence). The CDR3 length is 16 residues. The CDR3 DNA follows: TGTGCCAGTAGTATAGGTAGAAGAACAGGGGGGGATACGCAGTATTTT. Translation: CASSIGRRTGGDTQYF.

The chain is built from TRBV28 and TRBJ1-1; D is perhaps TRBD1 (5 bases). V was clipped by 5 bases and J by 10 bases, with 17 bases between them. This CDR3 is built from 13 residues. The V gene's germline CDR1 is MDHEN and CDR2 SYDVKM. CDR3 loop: CASSPSVGTGAFF. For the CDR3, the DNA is TGTGCCAGCAGTCCTTCCGTAGGGACGGGAGCTTTCTTT. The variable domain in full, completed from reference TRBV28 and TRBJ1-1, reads DVKVTQSSRYLVKRTGEKVFLECVQDMDHENMFWYRQDPGLGLRLIYFSYDVKMKEKGDIPEGYSVSREKKERFSLILESASTNQTSMYLCASSPSVGTGAFFGQGTRLTVV.

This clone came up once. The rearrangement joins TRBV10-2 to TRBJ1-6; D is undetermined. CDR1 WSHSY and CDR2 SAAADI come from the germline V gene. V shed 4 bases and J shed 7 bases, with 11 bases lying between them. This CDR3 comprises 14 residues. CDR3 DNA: TGCGCCAGCAGTGTCGGTTTGGGAAATTCACCCCTCCACTTT. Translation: CASSVGLGNSPLHF.

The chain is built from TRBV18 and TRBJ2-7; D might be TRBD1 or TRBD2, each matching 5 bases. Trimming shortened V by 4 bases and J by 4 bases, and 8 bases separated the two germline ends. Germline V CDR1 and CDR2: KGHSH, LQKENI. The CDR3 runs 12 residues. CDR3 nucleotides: TGTGCCAGCTCACGGGACCGGTACGAGCAGTACGTC. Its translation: CASSRDRYEQYV.

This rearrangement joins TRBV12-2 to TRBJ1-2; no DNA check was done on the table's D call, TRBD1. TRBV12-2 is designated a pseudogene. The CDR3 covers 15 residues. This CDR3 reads CASRLADRTNYGYTF. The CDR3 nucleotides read TGTGCAAGTCGCTTAGCGGACAGAACTAACTATGGCTACACCTTC.

CDR3 loop: CASSTQQGRNSPLHF. The CDR3, as DNA: TGTGCCAGTAGTACGCAACAGGGCCGTAATTCACCCCTCCACTTT. The chain links TRBV19 to TRBJ1-6; the D gene is possibly TRBD1 (6 bases). This CDR3 is 15 amino acids long. Germline CDR1 and CDR2: LNHDA and SQIVND (reference sequence). Trimming removed 4 bases at V and 6 bases at J, with 13 bases between.

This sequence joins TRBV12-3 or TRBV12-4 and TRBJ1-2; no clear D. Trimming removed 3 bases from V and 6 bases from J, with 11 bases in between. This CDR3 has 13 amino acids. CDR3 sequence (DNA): TGTGCCAGCAGTTTCGGTCGCGAGGATGGCTACACCTTC. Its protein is CASSFGREDGYTF.

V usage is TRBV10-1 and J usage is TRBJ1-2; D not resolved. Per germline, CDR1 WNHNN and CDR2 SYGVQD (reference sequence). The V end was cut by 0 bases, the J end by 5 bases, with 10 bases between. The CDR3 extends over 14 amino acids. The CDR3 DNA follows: TGCGCCAGCAGTGAGTCTGGCCGGCCTTATGGCTACACCTTC. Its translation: CASSESGRPYGYTF.

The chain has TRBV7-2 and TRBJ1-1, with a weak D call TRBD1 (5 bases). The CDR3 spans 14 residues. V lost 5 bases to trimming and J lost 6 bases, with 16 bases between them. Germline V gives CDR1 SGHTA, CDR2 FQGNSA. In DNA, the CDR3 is TGTGCCAGCAGCCTCGGGGGTTCTCTCGCTGAAGCTTTCTTT. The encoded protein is CASSLGGSLAEAFF.

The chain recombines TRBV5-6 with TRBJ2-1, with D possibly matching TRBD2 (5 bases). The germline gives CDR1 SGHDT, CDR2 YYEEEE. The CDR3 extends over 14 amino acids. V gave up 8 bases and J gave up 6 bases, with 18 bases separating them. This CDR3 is CASRWGETPNEQFF. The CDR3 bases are TGTGCCAGTCGGTGGGGAGAGACTCCCAATGAGCAGTTCTTC.

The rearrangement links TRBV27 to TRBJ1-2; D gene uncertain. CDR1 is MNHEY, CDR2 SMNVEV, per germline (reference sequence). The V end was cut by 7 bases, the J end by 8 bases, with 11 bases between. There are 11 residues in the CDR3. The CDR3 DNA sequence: TGTGCCAGCAAAGAGGGAGGCGGCTACACCTTC. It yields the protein CASKEGGGYTF.